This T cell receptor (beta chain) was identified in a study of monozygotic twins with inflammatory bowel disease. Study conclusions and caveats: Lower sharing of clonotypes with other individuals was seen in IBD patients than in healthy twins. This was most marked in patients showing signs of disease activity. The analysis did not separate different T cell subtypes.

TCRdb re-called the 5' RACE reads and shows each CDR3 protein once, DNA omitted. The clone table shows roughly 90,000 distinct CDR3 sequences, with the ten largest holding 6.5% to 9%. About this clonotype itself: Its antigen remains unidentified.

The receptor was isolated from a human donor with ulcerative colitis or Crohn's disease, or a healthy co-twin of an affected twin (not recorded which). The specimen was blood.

The CDR3: CASSLLQSNTEAFF. The V gene is TRBV5-1, the J gene TRBJ1-1. This CDR3 comprises 14 residues. In germline, CDR1 is SGHRS, CDR2 YFSETQ.